This T cell receptor beta chain was retrieved from a study of T cell responses to AZD1222 COVID-19 vaccine. V was shortened by 0 bases and J by 4 bases, with 12 bases between the two germline ends. The CDR3 is 16 residues long. Germline V gene lookup returns CDR1 LGHDT and CDR2 YNNKEL (reference sequence). Regarding this clone: Its antigen is undetermined.

Sequencing was performed with immunoSEQ multiplex PCR; in TCRdb, only in-frame clones are kept and a portion is missing. Among roughly 150,000 clones listed, approximately 91% were seen once. Study-level results: Only six individuals given AZD1222 were seropositive at baseline.

The material was peripheral blood, obtained on day 0 of AZD1222 vaccination. This TCR was sampled from an adult in good health. V usage is TRBV3-1 (or the pseudogene TRBV3-2) and J usage is TRBJ2-2, with D possibly TRBD1 on 6 matching bases. The DNA for the CDR3 is TGTGCCAGCAGCCAAGATATGGGGGCACCCACCGGGGAGCTGTTTTTT. Protein sequence: CASSQDMGAPTGELFF.